The present T cell receptor beta chain was sequenced within a study of human T cells and chemical hapten exposure. The study's findings and limits: A positive correlation with patch test score was found for PT1 expanded TCR counts.

The time point here: patch test 1, 2 weeks after DPC sensitization. The sample's treatment: therapeutic diphenylcyclopropenone sensitization with weekly scalp DPC. TCRdb fed the RACE reads into MiXCR, producing one record per CDR3 protein. This table has around 380,000 distinct CDR3 sequences, approximately 5.1% appearing once. This clonotype was observed many times. The target antigen is unknown. CDR1 is SGHDT and CDR2 is YYEEEE in the germline V gene. V lost 1 base to trimming and J lost 3 bases, with 4 bases between them. The CDR3 runs 12 residues. This receptor was obtained from a woman aged 50 to 60 with alopecia areata. Some clones in this sample may be carry-over from other donors' samples. The sample consisted of whole blood, taken in connection with sensitization to the hapten diphenylcyclopropenone (DPC). This chain links TRBV5-6 with TRBJ1-1; D gene ambiguous. CDR3 in amino acids: CASSLIDTEAFF. In DNA form, the CDR3 reads TGTGCCAGCAGCTTGATCGACACTGAAGCTTTCTTT.